Listed below are T cell receptor beta chains from one sample, sequenced in a study of cytomegalovirus exposure and HLA in healthy donors. Using immunoSEQ multiplex PCR, the repertoire was profiled, and TCRdb retains in-frame clones only, with some absent. This table lists some 84,000 clones. Sequencing used PBMCs. Receptor source: a man aged 50-59 years in good health and CMV-seronegative. The CDR3 runs from the conserved cysteine through the conserved F or W.

CDR3 length,V gene,J gene,CDR3 protein
13,TRBV19,.,CASSQTHSYEQYF
14,TRBV11-1,TRBJ2-3,CASSSNQKGNTQYF
16,TRBV28,TRBJ1-2,CASSGWTGKSAYGYTF
14,TRBV2,TRBJ2-7,CASSAGTTYYEQYF
16,TRBV7-8,TRBJ2-2,CASSPRGRGFPGELFF
12,TRBV5-1,TRBJ2-5,CASTGQQETQYF
13,TRBV2,TRBJ1-2,CASSDNSHYGYTF
13,TRBV9,TRBJ2-7,CASSPPSDYEQYF
15,TRBV2,TRBJ1-6,CASSDRDRGVSPLHF
15,TRBV10-1,TRBJ2-5,CASSEAPAGQETQYF
15,TRBV4-1,TRBJ2-2,CASSQVRVLTGELFF
15,TRBV7-6,TRBJ2-5,CASSRLGTIGETQYF
15,TRBV9,TRBJ2-5,CASSGSGAHQETQYF
12,TRBV5-6,TRBJ1-6,CASRGPAGPLHF
17,TRBV27,TRBJ1-1,CASRRPGQGKRNTEAFF
15,TRBV6-1,TRBJ1-6,CASSQPGANNSPLHF
15,TRBV19,TRBJ1-6,CTSSTTDRARSPLHF
14,TRBV29-1,TRBJ2-7,CSVVSDTTPNEQYF
15,TRBV27,TRBJ2-1,CASSLSAGEVGEQFF
13,TRBV6-6,TRBJ2-3,CASRLTFADTQYF
17,TRBV18,TRBJ1-1,CASSPIEDRAGLTEAFF
14,TRBV7-9,TRBJ1-6,CASSPTGDGSPLHF
14,TRBV18,TRBJ2-3,CASSPPTGGDTQYF
17,TRBV7-8,TRBJ2-2,CASSLAVSSGGSGELFF
14,TRBV30,TRBJ1-6,CAWSARQGSSPLHF
14,TRBV27,TRBJ2-7,CASSTDRTSYEQYF
13,TRBV6-5,TRBJ2-7,CASSYSSGGEQYF
16,TRBV19,TRBJ1-5,CASSDGQTMASQPQHF
12,TRBV6-1,TRBJ2-7,CASSERLYEQYF
15,TRBV28,TRBJ2-7,CASSLLGLAGVEQYF
14,TRBV19,TRBJ1-1,CASSLDRDRTEAFF
14,TRBV29-1,TRBJ2-4,CSVEPRDRGGIQYF
14,TRBV7-3,TRBJ2-5,CASSLVGGRETQYF
17,TRBV4-1,TRBJ2-1,CASSQVPSGGSYNEQFF
15,TRBV2,TRBJ2-3,CASKDWEVSTDTQYF
15,TRBV6-1,TRBJ2-7,CASIRGGRRIYEQYF
16,TRBV27,TRBJ1-5,CASSFSSWDRGQPQHF
14,TRBV7-7,TRBJ2-1,CASSLRTFYNEQFF
13,TRBV7-9,TRBJ2-7,CASSLPAGVEQYF
14,TRBV9,TRBJ1-1,CASSDYRGRTEAFF
12,TRBV6-5,TRBJ2-3,CASSPSGGGTDF
14,TRBV18,TRBJ1-2,CASSPPSDRAGYTF
11,TRBV6-6,TRBJ1-2,CASSSVGGYTF
14,TRBV4-1,TRBJ2-4,CASSQRQIENIQYF
12,TRBV5-8,TRBJ1-1,CASSYGGTEAFF